A single sample is the source of the 27 T cell receptor beta chains below, sequenced in a study of a mutant IDH1 vaccine in newly diagnosed glioma. The time point: week 47, end of study. Doses consisted of 300 ug of mutant IDH1 20-mer peptide each, paired with topical imiquimod. Data came from immunoSEQ multiplex PCR; TCRdb stores just in-frame clones and leaves some out. The data show some 34,000 clones, with over 75% seen just once and around 5% held by the top ten. These receptors have no identified antigens. Sequenced material: PBMCs, taken from a glioma patient whose treatment included an IDH1 peptide vaccine. These receptors all come from a woman aged 40 to 49 with glioma.

The chain recombines TRBV29-1 with TRBJ2-3, with 9 positions matching TRBD1. The junction had 9 bases not matched to a gene; V was cut back by 8 bases and J by 6 bases. The CDR3 totals 13 residues. Per germline, CDR1 SQVTM and CDR2 ANQGSEA. CDR3 sequence reads: CSLKTGGSDTQYF. The CDR3 region has the DNA TGCAGCTTAAAAACAGGGGGCTCGGATACGCAGTATTTT.

The V call is TRBV29-1, the J call TRBJ2-5; 7 bases line up with TRBD1. V was pared by 7 bases and J by 1 base, with 9 bases of the junction left unmatched. This CDR3 region has 14 residues. Germline V gives CDR1 SQVTM, CDR2 ANQGSEA. The DNA for the CDR3 is TGCAGCGGACGGACAGGAGTACCCCAAGAGACCCAGTACTTC. Protein: CSGRTGVPQETQYF.

The chain couples TRBV23-1 to TRBJ1-1; D remains ambiguous. TRBV23-1 is an ORF, and what it does is uncertain. This CDR3 is 15 amino acids long. V was clipped by 0 bases and J by 5 bases, with 13 bases between them. The CDR3 bases are TGCGCCAGCAGTCAATCGCGAGGTGCCCGGACTGAAGCTTTCTTT. Its protein is CASSQSRGARTEAFF.

The J gene is TRBJ1-5, the V gene TRBV19; TRBD1 is a possible D gene (5 bases). Germline CDR1 is LNHDA and CDR2 is SQIVND (reference sequence). The CDR3 consists of 13 residues. V was clipped by 5 bases and J by 2 bases, with 7 bases between them. CDR3 residues: CASSQGRNQPQHF. CDR3 in DNA: TGTGCCAGTAGTCAGGGCCGCAATCAGCCCCAGCATTTT.

As to this clone: Germline and junction disagree at one end, which may indicate a read error. The V call is TRBV7-2, the J call TRBJ2-1; 12 nucleotides match TRBD2. The germline V gene has CDR1 SGHTA and CDR2 FQGNSA. This CDR3 spans 14 amino acids. CDR3 sequence reads: CASSLAGGPYEQFF. The CDR3 DNA reads as TGTGCCAGCAGCCTAGCGGGGGGGCCTTATGAGCAGTTCTTC.

This clone is a singleton in its sample. The V and J genes are TRBV18 and TRBJ1-1; TRBD1 matches at 11 bases. The CDR3 covers 15 residues. V shed 4 bases, J shed 4 bases, and the junction held 5 bases outside the gene matches. Germline CDR1 and CDR2: KGHSH and LQKENI. Here the CDR3 reads CASSRPGQGVTEAFF. CDR3 sequence (DNA): TGTGCCAGCTCACGACCGGGACAGGGGGTCACTGAAGCTTTCTTT.

This chain connects TRBV5-4 to TRBJ2-6; 7 positions agree with TRBD1. Losses at the gene ends were 2 bases for V and 2 bases for J; bases not matched to a gene: 1. Per the germline V gene, CDR1 is SGHNT and CDR2 is YYREEE (reference sequence). The CDR3 totals 15 residues. CDR3 protein: CASSLDRAGANVLTF. Here the CDR3 DNA reads TGTGCCAGCAGCTTAGACAGGGCTGGGGCCAACGTCCTGACTTTC.

J is TRBJ1-6 and V is TRBV6-5; no clear D gene. Germline V gene lookup returns CDR1 MNHEY and CDR2 SVGAGI. This CDR3 has 15 residues. Trimming stripped 5 bases from V and 9 bases from J, with 17 bases between. The CDR3 coding sequence is TGTGCCAGCAGTCCGACGTCGATTCGGGTTTCACCCCTCCACTTT. The encoded protein is CASSPTSIRVSPLHF.

This clone showed up just a few times. The chain has TRBV6-5 and TRBJ1-1; 7 positions match TRBD1. CDR1 is MNHEY, CDR2 SVGAGI, per germline. V lost 0 bases, J lost 5 bases, and 9 bases stayed unmatched. The CDR3 extends over 16 amino acids. The CDR3 reads CASSYSHRGEGTEAFF. CDR3 bases: TGTGCCAGCAGTTACTCCCACAGGGGAGAGGGGACTGAAGCTTTCTTT.

This chain links TRBV6-5 with TRBJ1-6; D gene uncertain. CDR3 size: 14 residues. Trimming removed 2 bases at V and 7 bases at J, with 9 bases between. Germline-derived CDR1 and CDR2 are MNHEY and SVGAGI. CDR3 region: CASSYVPGNSPLHF. Here the CDR3 DNA reads TGTGCCAGCAGTTACGTGCCAGGAAATTCACCCCTCCACTTT.

V is TRBV7-3 and J is TRBJ1-1; D is perhaps TRBD1 (5 bases). The CDR3 is 14 amino acids. Germline loops: CDR1 SGHTA, CDR2 FQGTGA. Trimming removed 5 bases at V and 8 bases at J, with 18 bases between. The CDR3 coding sequence is TGTGCCAGCAGCGCGGGACGGGAGGGATCCGAAGCTTTCTTT. Its translation is CASSAGREGSEAFF.

The genes are TRBV29-1 and TRBJ2-6; D uncertain. CDR1 and CDR2 (germline): SQVTM, ANQGSEA. The V end was cut by 5 bases, the J end by 0 bases, with 2 bases between. The CDR3 contains 12 residues. CDR3 residues: CSVLSGANVLTF. CDR3 DNA sequence: TGCAGCGTTCTCTCTGGGGCCAACGTCCTGACTTTC.

V and J are TRBV2 and TRBJ2-7; perhaps TRBD1 as D (5 bases). The CDR3 runs to 19 residues. The V gene lost 3 bases and the J gene lost 1 base, with 25 bases spanning the gap. CDR1 is SNHLY, CDR2 FYNNEI, per germline. CDR3 amino acids: CASSDRSNLRDRVSYEQYF. The CDR3 DNA is TGTGCCAGCAGTGATCGTTCCAATCTCAGGGATCGGGTTTCCTACGAGCAGTACTTC. The full variable domain, rest sourced from reference TRBV2 and TRBJ2-7, is EPEVTQTPSHQVTQMGQEVILRCVPISNHLYFYWYRQILGQKVEFLVSFYNNEISEKSEIFDDQFSVERPDGSNFTLKIRSTKLEDSAMYFCASSDRSNLRDRVSYEQYFGPGTRLTVT.

J is TRBJ2-1 and V is TRBV4-3; TRBD2 aligns across 11 bases. The CDR3 is made up of 12 amino acids. V was pared by 4 bases and J by 14 bases, with 4 bases of the junction left unmatched. Germline V gives CDR1 LGHNA, CDR2 YSLEER. CDR3 protein: CASSLLLAGEFF. CDR3 bases: TGCGCCAGCAGCCTACTACTAGCGGGGGAGTTCTTC.

The CDR3 nucleotides read TGTGCCAGCAGTGTTCGGGGGAGTGGTGAGCAGTTCTTC. It translates to CASSVRGSGEQFF. V and J are TRBV2 and TRBJ2-1; the D gene is possibly TRBD2 (6 bases). V was trimmed by 4 bases and J by 9 bases, leaving 13 bases between them. In germline, CDR1 is SNHLY, CDR2 FYNNEI. The CDR3 loop spans 13 amino acids.

This rearrangement joins TRBV6-5 to TRBJ2-1; no reliable D call. The CDR3 is 11 residues long. The germline V gene encodes CDR1 MNHEY and CDR2 SVGAGI. Trimming removed 5 bases at V and 10 bases at J, with 9 bases between. The CDR3 reads CASSTVGEQFF. DNA for the CDR3: TGTGCCAGCAGTACGGTGGGGGAGCAGTTCTTC.

The chain uses TRBV19 and TRBJ2-3; possibly TRBD2 for D (5 bases). The germline CDR1 and CDR2 sequences are LNHDA and SQIVND (reference sequence). With 4 bases removed from V and 0 bases from J, the gap between germline ends came to 14 bases. The CDR3 contains 16 residues. CDR3 residues: CASSSFGMWSTDTQYF. CDR3 sequence (DNA): TGTGCCAGTAGTAGCTTCGGGATGTGGAGCACAGATACGCAGTATTTT.

The gene calls are TRBV7-9 and TRBJ1-1; TRBD1 agrees at 10 bases. Per the germline V gene, CDR1 is SEHNR and CDR2 is FQNEAQ (reference sequence). The ends lost 5 bases at V and 1 base at J; junction bases unmatched: 7. This CDR3 has 16 amino acids. The CDR3 DNA reads TGTGCCAGCAGCGACCTCGGGACAGGGGAGAACACTGAAGCTTTCTTT. Translating gives CASSDLGTGENTEAFF.

This clone has a handful of counts. The rearrangement links TRBV2 to TRBJ2-4; D is uncertain. This CDR3 contains 13 residues. Germline V gene data show CDR1 as SNHLY and CDR2 as FYNNEI. Trimming removed 4 bases from V and 2 bases from J, with 6 bases in between. The CDR3 bases are TGTGCCAGCAGTGTTGCCTCCAAAAACATTCAGTACTTC. It is translated as CASSVASKNIQYF.

This rearrangement joins TRBV18 to TRBJ2-1, with 10 nucleotides matching TRBD2. This CDR3 spans 13 amino acids. V was pared by 5 bases and J by 8 bases, with 3 bases of the junction left unmatched. CDR1 is KGHSH, CDR2 LQKENI, per germline. CDR3 loop: CASSSGTSDEQFF. The CDR3 coding sequence is TGTGCCAGCTCATCCGGGACTAGCGATGAGCAGTTCTTC.

This clone was observed a single time. The chain joins TRBV6-6 to TRBJ1-1; 10 positions match TRBD1. Trimming at V came to 5 bases and at J to 5 bases, leaving 5 bases not matched to a gene. Germline-derived CDR1 and CDR2 are MNHNY and SVGAGI (reference sequence). CDR3 length equals 14 residues. This CDR3 is CASSPRTGGTEAFF. For the CDR3, the DNA is TGTGCCAGCAGTCCCCGGACAGGGGGAACTGAAGCTTTCTTT.

This clone has just a few counts. CDR3 in DNA: TGTGTAGTTAGTCTTAGCTCCTACAATGAGCAGTTCTTC. Translation gives CVVSLSSYNEQFF. V usage is TRBV30 and J usage is TRBJ2-1; D not resolved. The CDR3 is 13 amino acids. Looked up from germline, CDR1 is GTSNPN and CDR2 is SVGIG (reference sequence).

V is TRBV6-5 and J is TRBJ1-2; TRBD1 matches at 7 bases. V lost 6 bases, J lost 5 bases, and 6 bases stayed unmatched. The CDR3 sequence is 13 residues long. Looked up from germline, CDR1 is MNHEY and CDR2 is SVGAGI. The CDR3 loop reads CASRTGTAYGYTF. CDR3 DNA sequence: TGTGCCAGCAGAACCGGGACAGCATATGGCTACACCTTC.

The rearrangement links TRBV6-5 to TRBJ1-1; D unclear. CDR1 is MNHEY, CDR2 SVGAGI, per germline. The length of the CDR3 is 12 residues. Between the trimmed V and J ends, which lost 5 bases and 8 bases, there was a span of 12 bases. CDR3: CASSTSGTEAFF. Here the CDR3 DNA reads TGTGCCAGCAGTACCTCGGGAACCGAAGCTTTCTTT.

The rearrangement joins TRBV6-5 to TRBJ1-1; possible D gene TRBD1, 6 bases. This CDR3 is built from 15 residues. V was trimmed by 0 bases and J by 3 bases, leaving 11 bases between them. Germline lookup yields CDR1 MNHEY and CDR2 SVGAGI. CDR3 residues: CASSYSRRQDTEAFF. CDR3 nucleotide sequence: TGTGCCAGCAGTTACTCGAGGAGACAGGACACTGAAGCTTTCTTT.

V usage is TRBV18 and J usage is TRBJ1-4; 7 nucleotides agree with TRBD1. The germline CDR1 and CDR2 sequences are KGHSH and LQKENI. J was trimmed by 5 bases and V by 5 bases; bases with no gene match: 8. CDR3 length: 15 residues. This chain's CDR3 is CASSRQGNPNEKLFF. CDR3 sequence (DNA): TGTGCCAGCTCAAGACAGGGTAACCCAAATGAAAAACTGTTTTTT.

The chain employs TRBV5-1 and TRBJ2-2; 8 bases line up with TRBD1. J gave up 4 bases and V 4 bases, and 6 bases lay outside the gene matches. This CDR3 contains 15 residues. Germline V CDR1 and CDR2: SGHRS, YFSETQ. The CDR3 nucleotides are TGCGCCAGCAGCCCGCACAGGGGGGCCACCGGGGAGCTGTTTTTT. This gives the protein CASSPHRGATGELFF.